The entry that follows covers one T cell receptor beta chain sequence. The specificity of this receptor is unknown. Base qualities are not provided; no much larger clone lies one nucleotide away. The record originates from a study of cytotoxic CD8 clonotypes in ibrutinib-treated CLL (dated by TCRdb to the early 2020s). For context, the study as a whole: The cohort included some 14 treatment-naive and approximately eleven relapsed/refractory patients; about 17 were IGHV unmutated. Responses were partial in some 24 patients and complete in 2; after median approximately 66 months follow-up, about 14 stayed in remission and about 12 progressed. Response samples were obtained after a median of 12 months of treatment, with a range of about 6 to 36 months. An average of around 250,000 productive templates and 94,082 productive rearrangements was obtained per sample. Of the 70 to 100 people in the trial, approximately 26 had longitudinal samples available. Cryopreserved peripheral blood mononuclear cells were collected before treatment, at response, and at either disease progression or sustained remission. Study-wide findings and limitations: Sampling times were not matched between sustained-remission and progressing patients, and lymph node repertoires were not studied. Public clonotypes were found to be uncommon and were observed to contract or remain stable during treatment; the increase in clonality was shown to reflect expansion of private clonotypes at ibrutinib response. Baseline clonality was found to be higher than that of age-matched healthy donors and was strongly correlated with circulating CD8+ T-cell counts. At ibrutinib response clonality went up, during sustained remission it held steady, and at progression it dropped back toward baseline.

CDR1 and CDR2 are drawn from the germline V gene: SGHRS, YFSETQ. Reading from cysteine to phenylalanine, the CDR3 counts 13 amino acids. The DNA shown is the 39-base CDR3, in frame from base 1. V lost 4 bases and J lost 2 bases; the stretch between them is 6 bases long. On a MiSeq, deep resolution sequencing aimed for a depth between 1 in 1 million and 1 in 200,000 T cells, with each clonotype covered 10x on average. The immunoSEQ hsTCRB Kit was used to generate the TCR beta libraries. The study's own analysis went as follows. Data were analyzed with ImmunoSEQ Data Assistant and ImmunoSEQ Analyzer, with V, D and J genes assigned per IMGT definitions. Clonality, which ranges from 0 to 1, was calculated as one minus the normalized Shannon entropy of productive rearrangement frequencies. Public clonotype analysis was restricted to overrepresented clonotypes comprising at least 0.05% of each patient's repertoire. Thirteen repertoires from age-matched healthy donors, obtained from immuneACCESS, served as clonality controls. TCRdb took this table from immuneACCESS and kept in-frame rearrangements with V and J called. Such tables lack part of the clones; where checked against another copy, unresolved V genes explain under half of the gap, and the rest is unexplained. V, J and clone size are those of that table, while D and trimming were read from the DNA. The sample table contains around 310,000 clones; only one count was recorded for 80% of them. Clones ranked in the top ten supply 6.5% to 8.5% of the sample.

Roughly 1.8 micrograms of genomic DNA were extracted from cryopreserved PBMCs for TCR beta library preparation. Longitudinal blood samples from CLL patients receiving ibrutinib monotherapy were subjected to high-throughput TCR beta sequencing. The patients took part in an open-label, single-center phase 2 trial of ibrutinib monotherapy. The receptor comes from a human donor with chronic lymphocytic leukemia. Here the chain combines TRBV5-1 and TRBJ1-4; the D gene is unclear. The sample was PBMCs, taken before ibrutinib treatment. CDR3 sequence: CASSPRTNEKLFF. The sequenced DNA is TGCGCCAGCAGCCCTAGGACTAATGAAAAACTGTTTTTT.